Each of the 18 T cell receptor beta chains below was sequenced from the same sample in a study of PD-1 blockade in classical Hodgkin lymphoma. The patients all showed relapse after autologous stem cell transplantation, while their brentuximab vedotin exposure varied. Here immunoSEQ multiplex PCR was the method, and the copy in TCRdb shows in-frame clones only, minus some. This table holds some 64,000 clones, 85% to 90% found once. The starting material was peripheral blood mononuclear cells (PBMCs), obtained at baseline. The receptors come from a human donor with classical Hodgkin lymphoma.

This chain joins TRBV4-2 and TRBJ2-7; no firm D call. The V and J ends lost 0 bases and 3 bases respectively, with 6 bases between them. The CDR3 runs 13 residues. Germline V gene data show CDR1 as LGHNA and CDR2 as YNFKEQ. CDR3 DNA: TGTGCCAGCAGCCAAGAATCAGGCTACGAGCAGTACTTC. Translation: CASSQESGYEQYF.

The V gene is TRBV5-1, the J gene TRBJ2-2; D is possibly TRBD2 (6 bases). The germline CDR1 and CDR2 sequences are SGHRS and YFSETQ. V was trimmed by 0 bases and J by 4 bases, leaving 13 bases between them. The CDR3 is 16 residues long. CDR3 loop: CASSLVRGTGTGELFF. The CDR3 bases are TGCGCCAGCAGCTTGGTTCGGGGGACGGGCACCGGGGAGCTGTTTTTT.

J is TRBJ2-7 and V is TRBV11-2; no clear D. This CDR3 spans 15 amino acids. V lost 0 bases to trimming and J lost 4 bases, with 13 bases between them. Germline assignment: CDR1 SGHAT and CDR2 FQNNGV. CDR3 residues: CASSLDLDRPYEQYF. In DNA, the CDR3 is TGTGCCAGCAGCTTAGATCTTGACCGTCCATACGAGCAGTACTTC.

This clone was seen a handful of times. This chain uses TRBV7-9 with TRBJ2-1; D is possibly TRBD2 (7 bases). V gave up 2 bases and J gave up 7 bases, with 18 bases separating them. This CDR3 spans 16 amino acids. The germline V gene encodes CDR1 SEHNR and CDR2 FQNEAQ (reference sequence). CDR3 region: CASSLNTGGPWNEQFF. For the CDR3, the DNA is TGTGCCAGCAGCTTAAATACGGGGGGCCCCTGGAATGAGCAGTTCTTC.

The genes are TRBV19 and TRBJ2-2, with D tentatively TRBD1 (6 bases). Germline values: CDR1 LNHDA, CDR2 SQIVND (reference sequence). The CDR3 extends over 16 amino acids. The V gene lost 3 bases and the J gene lost 0 bases, with 11 bases spanning the gap. This chain's CDR3 is CASSIRWTANTGELFF. CDR3 coding DNA: TGTGCCAGTAGTATTAGGTGGACAGCGAACACCGGGGAGCTGTTTTTT.

This chain joins TRBV19 and TRBJ1-5, with D hard to call. CDR1 and CDR2 from the germline V gene are LNHDA and SQIVND (reference sequence). V was cut by 3 bases and J by 3 bases, with 6 bases left in between. The CDR3 is made up of 13 amino acids. CDR3 amino acids: CASSIRINQPQHF. CDR3 DNA: TGTGCCAGTAGTATTCGAATCAATCAGCCCCAGCATTTT.

The rearrangement links TRBV2 to TRBJ1-1, with TRBD1 as a possible D gene (5 bases). V was trimmed by 6 bases and J by 13 bases, leaving 18 bases between them. The CDR3 has 12 amino acids. CDR1 SNHLY and CDR2 FYNNEI come from the germline V gene. The CDR3 nucleotides are TGTGCCAGCAGGGGGTGGGACGACACCGATTTCTTT. It is translated as CASRGWDDTDFF.

The chain combines TRBV14 with TRBJ1-2; the D gene is possibly TRBD1 (5 bases). V shed 0 bases and J shed 3 bases, with 11 bases lying between them. Germline V gives CDR1 SGHDN, CDR2 FVKESK. CDR3 length: 15 amino acids. The DNA of the CDR3 is TGTGCCAGCAGCCAAGAAGGGTACAGGTACTATGGCTACACCTTC. It codes for CASSQEGYRYYGYTF.

This clone was detected once. The V call is TRBV7-2, the J call TRBJ2-2; TRBD2 agrees at 9 bases. In germline, CDR1 is SGHTA, CDR2 FQGNSA. Unmatched junction bases numbered 2, after V lost 4 bases and J lost 5 bases. This CDR3 comprises 14 residues. The CDR3 DNA is TGTGCCAGCAGCTCGCTAGCGGGGACCGGGGAGCTGTTTTTT. This gives the protein CASSSLAGTGELFF.

The chain has TRBV5-1 and TRBJ2-3, with 11 positions matching TRBD2. Trimming took 0 bases from V and 4 from J; bases not matched to a gene: 7. Germline V gene data show CDR1 as SGHRS and CDR2 as YFSETQ. The CDR3 loop spans 17 amino acids. DNA of the CDR3: TGCGCCAGCAGCTTGGCGCTAGCGGGGGGATTCGCAGATACGCAGTATTTT. Residues: CASSLALAGGFADTQYF. The full variable domain, completed using reference TRBV5-1 and TRBJ2-3, is KAGVTQTPRYLIKTRGQQVTLSCSPISGHRSVSWYQQTPGQGLQFLFEYFSETQRNKGNFPGRFSGRQFSNSRSEMNVSTLELGDSALYLCASSLALAGGFADTQYFGPGTRLTVL.

The J gene is TRBJ2-1, the V gene TRBV27; no firm D call. The V gene's germline CDR1 is MNHEY and CDR2 SMNVEV (reference sequence). This CDR3 region has 14 residues. Trimming shortened V by 2 bases and J by 6 bases, and 11 bases separated the two germline ends. CDR3 loop: CASSLISSSNEQFF. CDR3 bases: TGTGCCAGCAGTTTAATTAGCAGTAGCAATGAGCAGTTCTTC.

The chain is built from TRBV5-5 and TRBJ2-1; no clear D gene. V lost 8 bases to trimming and J lost 6 bases, with 12 bases between them. Germline CDR1 reads SGHKS; CDR2 reads YYEKEE (reference sequence). The CDR3 loop spans 12 amino acids. The CDR3, as DNA: TGTGCCAGTTTTGACACAATCAATGAGCAGTTCTTC. Encoded protein: CASFDTINEQFF.

The V call is TRBV6-5, the J call TRBJ2-7; TRBD1 might be the D (6 bases). V lost 2 bases and J lost 7, with 12 bases in between. This CDR3 is 13 amino acids long. Germline V gene lookup returns CDR1 MNHEY and CDR2 SVGAGI. CDR3 DNA sequence: TGTGCCAGCAGTTACGGACAGCTAGGGGAGCAGTACTTC. The encoded protein is CASSYGQLGEQYF.

This clone is a singleton in its sample. The chain carries TRBV30 and TRBJ2-6; the match to TRBD2 covers 10 bases. Germline values: CDR1 GTSNPN, CDR2 SVGIG (reference sequence). CDR3 length equals 17 residues. V was pared by 7 bases and J by 2 bases, with 11 bases of the junction left unmatched. The CDR3 reads CAYRLAGVLPGANVLTF. The CDR3 bases are TGTGCCTACCGCCTAGCGGGGGTTCTTCCTGGGGCCAACGTCCTGACTTTC.

J is TRBJ2-5 and V is TRBV15; possibly TRBD2 for D (5 bases). The V end was cut by 0 bases, the J end by 4 bases, with 12 bases between. This CDR3 has 15 amino acids. Looked up from germline, CDR1 is LNHNV and CDR2 is YYDKDF (reference sequence). CDR3 nucleotides: TGTGCCACCAGCAGAGATCCCGGGGTAGGAGAGACCCAGTACTTC. Its protein product is CATSRDPGVGETQYF.

This chain joins TRBV30 and TRBJ1-1; 7 bases agree with TRBD1. The CDR3 runs to 15 residues. Trimming removed 2 bases from V and 0 bases from J; junction bases left unmatched: 6. CDR1 and CDR2 (germline): GTSNPN, SVGIG (reference sequence). The CDR3 loop is CAWSFRDSLNTEAFF. The DNA for the CDR3 is TGTGCCTGGAGTTTCCGGGACAGTTTGAACACTGAAGCTTTCTTT.

V gene TRBV30 combines with J gene TRBJ1-1, with D tentatively TRBD1 (6 bases). V lost 5 bases to trimming and J lost 8 bases, with 18 bases between them. This CDR3 has 13 residues. Looked up from germline, CDR1 is GTSNPN and CDR2 is SVGIG (reference sequence). This CDR3 is CAWFAGTLGEAFF. CDR3 in DNA: TGTGCCTGGTTTGCCGGGACACTCGGGGAAGCTTTCTTT.

This clone was seen once. This sequence joins TRBV7-2 and TRBJ1-1, with D tentatively TRBD1 (6 bases). Germline V gene data show CDR1 as SGHTA and CDR2 as FQGNSA. The CDR3 is 12 residues long. With 3 bases removed from V and 7 bases from J, the gap between germline ends came to 9 bases. CDR3 DNA sequence: TGTGCCAGCAGCTTTGGACAGAGTGAAGCTTTCTTT. It translates to CASSFGQSEAFF.